This T cell receptor beta chain was sequenced in a study of blood T cell repertoires in COVID-19. Across the whole study: In each case, the material was cDNA or gDNA derived from T cells, B-cell-depleted T cells, or PBMCs.

Per the original methods: From reference gene primer amplification, estimates of nucleated cell counts were derived. TCRdb keeps only in-frame clones here, not all; method: immunoSEQ multiplex PCR. V and J calls and clone size come straight from that table; D and trimming were deduced from the DNA. The profile covers about 270,000 clones, with 88% appearing a single time and around 1.2% taken by the ten largest. V was shortened by 5 bases and J by 5 bases, with 9 bases between the two germline ends. The CDR3 has 12 amino acids. Cohort assignment relied on participant-reported clinical history. V is TRBV12-3 or TRBV12-4 and J is TRBJ2-5, with unresolved D. This TCR came from a woman aged 40 to 50 with acute COVID-19. Sequenced sample: PBMCs or T cells enriched from blood (not recorded which). DNA of the CDR3: TGTGCCAGCAGTGCTTTCGAGGAGACCCAGTACTTC. Translation: CASSAFEETQYF.